These T cell receptor beta chains were read from a single sample in a study of T cells in Graves' hyperthyroidism and ophthalmopathy. TCRdb reprocessed the multiplex PCR reads via MiXCR and lists one record per CDR3 protein. The table shows approximately 380,000 distinct CDR3 sequences, with 11% to 15% occurring only once. The specimen was blood. The receptors stem from a man aged 50 or older with Graves' ophthalmopathy. Both conserved end residues are part of each CDR3. D genes are given only for firm matches. Size is omitted from some rows. Given values are once, few, many or a class for expanded clones.

clone_size	v_call	d_call	j_call	cdr3_aa	cdr3_nt
many	TRBV10-3	-	TRBJ2-3	CAISESMGVQGTDTQYF	TGTGCCATCAGTGAGTCCATGGGAGTGCAGGGAACAGATACGCAGTATTTT
many	TRBV6-1	TRBD2	TRBJ2-3	CASSSTPGLAGGDVTQYF	TGTGCTAGCAGTTCAACCCCGGGACTAGCGGGAGGGGACGTGACGCAGTATTTT
few	TRBV4-1	-	TRBJ1-6	CASSPVGGDYNSPLHF	TGCGCCAGCAGCCCAGTCGGGGGGGACTATAATTCACCCCTCCACTTT
-	TRBV15	-	TRBJ2-6	CATSRTGNGGANVLTF	TGTGCCACCAGCAGAACAGGGAACGGGGGGGCCAACGTCCTGACTTTC
many	TRBV30	-	TRBJ2-1	CAFGWDNEQFF	TGTGCCTTCGGATGGGACAATGAGCAGTTCTTC
few	TRBV29-1	TRBD2	TRBJ2-7	CSVEDPLAGGTYEQYF	TGCAGCGTTGAAGATCCCCTAGCGGGAGGTACCTACGAGCAGTACTTC
many	TRBV30	-	TRBJ1-3	CALRGALSGNTIYF	TGTGCCTTGCGTGGGGCACTCTCTGGAAACACCATATATTTT
many	TRBV10-2	-	TRBJ1-1	CASGEGNTEAFF	TGCGCCAGCGGGGAAGGGAACACTGAAGCTTTCTTT
few	TRBV6-1	TRBD1	TRBJ2-3	CASSHKRQGATDTQYF	TGTGCCAGCAGTCACAAACGACAGGGGGCCACAGATACGCAGTATTTT
many	TRBV20-1	TRBD2	TRBJ2-1	CSARDGTSAYNEQFF	TGCAGTGCTAGAGATGGGACTAGCGCCTACAATGAGCAGTTCTTC
few	TRBV6-2/TRBV6-3	TRBD2	TRBJ2-1	CASSSYSIAGGGYNEQFF	TGTGCCAGCAGTTCATACTCCATAGCGGGAGGAGGCTACAATGAGCAGTTCTTC
few	TRBV7-6	TRBD1	TRBJ2-7	CASSPGTGGLSSYEQYF	TGTGCCAGCAGCCCCGGGACAGGGGGCTTAAGCTCCTACGAGCAGTACTTC
-	TRBV7-2	-	TRBJ1-3	CASSSELGVPRISGNTTYF	TGTGCCAGCAGCTCCGAGTTGGGGGTACCCCGTATCTCTGGAAACACCACATATTTT
many	TRBV3-1	-	TRBJ2-1	CASSQGSTSEQFF	TGTGCCAGCAGCCAGGGATCTACCTCTGAGCAGTTCTTC
few	TRBV20-1	-	TRBJ2-7	CSARDLGRGYEQYF	TGCAGTGCTAGAGATTTGGGTAGAGGCTACGAGCAGTACTTC
-	TRBV11-2	-	TRBJ2-2	CASSLSQRGIGELFF	TGTGCCAGCAGCTTAAGTCAAAGGGGGATCGGGGAGCTGTTTTTT
many	TRBV28	TRBD2	TRBJ2-1	CASRPGTSGPWDEQFF	TGTGCCAGCAGACCCGGGACTAGCGGGCCCTGGGATGAGCAGTTCTTC
few	TRBV7-3	-	TRBJ2-2	CASSLTGNSGELFF	TGTGCCAGCAGCTTAACAGGGAACTCCGGGGAGCTGTTTTTT
many	TRBV7-9	TRBD2	TRBJ2-2	CASLGKSGTGTGELFF	TGTGCCAGCCTCGGGAAGAGCGGGACGGGCACCGGGGAGCTGTTTTTT
many	TRBV2	-	TRBJ2-2	CASSNSDKNTGELFF	TGTGCCAGCAGCAATAGCGATAAGAACACCGGGGAGCTGTTTTTT
many	TRBV7-2	-	TRBJ2-7	CASSFRTHPYEQYF	TGTGCCAGCAGCTTTCGGACGCATCCCTACGAGCAGTACTTC
-	TRBV14	-	TRBJ2-2	CASSQDIGTGELFF	TGTGCCAGCAGCCAAGATATCGGCACCGGGGAGCTGTTTTTT
many	TRBV28	-	TRBJ2-2	CASTLQGVGTGELFF	TGTGCCAGCACCTTGCAAGGGGTGGGCACCGGGGAGCTGTTTTTT
few	TRBV6-1	-	TRBJ2-6	CACSFKGTIFSGANVLTF	TGTGCGTGTTCCTTTAAGGGGACAATCTTCTCTGGGGCCAACGTCCTGACTTTC
many	TRBV9	TRBD1	TRBJ1-1	CASGGEQGAITEAFF	TGTGCCAGCGGCGGCGAACAGGGGGCGATCACTGAAGCTTTCTTT
many	TRBV28	TRBD2	TRBJ2-7	CASKLAGSYEQYF	TGTGCCAGCAAACTAGCGGGATCCTACGAGCAGTACTTC
few	TRBV12-3/TRBV12-4	TRBD2	TRBJ2-2	CASKWTSGLESPGELFF	TGTGCCAGCAAATGGACTAGCGGGCTCGAATCCCCCGGGGAGCTGTTTTTT
-	TRBV5-1	TRBD2	TRBJ2-3	CASASLAETTDTQYF	TGCGCCAGCGCCTCACTAGCGGAGACGACAGATACGCAGTATTTT
-	TRBV24-1	TRBD2	TRBJ2-1	CATESNSGSSYNEQFF	TGTGCCACCGAATCCAATAGCGGGAGCTCCTACAATGAGCAGTTCTTC
many	TRBV29-1	TRBD2	TRBJ2-7	CSVGWTSGFSYEQYF	TGCAGCGTGGGCTGGACTAGCGGATTCTCCTACGAGCAGTACTTC
many	TRBV2	-	TRBJ1-6	CASSTGHKNSPLHF	TGTGCCAGCAGTACGGGACACAAGAATTCACCCCTCCACTTT
-	TRBV3-1	-	TRBJ2-6	CASSQVSGANVLTF	TGTGCCAGCAGCCAAGTGTCAGGGGCCAACGTCCTGACTTTC
many	TRBV30	-	TRBJ2-1	CAWSVGGRSEQFF	TGTGCCTGGAGTGTGGGGGGAAGGAGTGAGCAGTTCTTC
-	TRBV18	TRBD1	TRBJ2-1	CASSPGQKNEQFF	TGTGCCAGCTCACCGGGACAGAAGAATGAGCAGTTCTTC
many	TRBV12-3/TRBV12-4	-	TRBJ2-7	CASTRDDYEQYF	TGTGCCAGCACCCGGGACGACTACGAGCAGTACTTC
-	TRBV20-1	-	TRBJ2-2	CSARDVGAAGGELFF	TGCAGTGCTAGGGACGTGGGCGCGGCGGGCGGGGAGCTGTTTTTT
many	TRBV13	TRBD1	TRBJ1-5	CASSERQGNQPQHF	TGTGCCAGCAGCGAGAGACAGGGGAATCAGCCCCAGCATTTT
many	TRBV20-1	-	TRBJ2-7	CSARDRERAAYEQYF	TGCAGTGCTAGAGATCGGGAGAGGGCCGCCTACGAGCAGTACTTC
few	TRBV10-3	TRBD2	TRBJ2-7	CAISPGLAGLYEQYF	TGTGCCATCAGCCCCGGACTAGCGGGGCTCTACGAGCAGTACTTC
-	TRBV11-2	TRBD1	TRBJ2-3	CASSSYRDRGSTDTQYF	TGTGCCAGCAGCAGTTACCGGGACAGGGGGAGCACAGATACGCAGTATTTT
-	TRBV5-1	TRBD2	TRBJ2-3	CASSLGLAGMALTDTQYF	TGCGCCAGCAGCTTGGGACTAGCGGGCATGGCGCTTACAGATACGCAGTATTTT
many	TRBV24-1	TRBD1	TRBJ2-1	CATSDLWGTGGNEQFF	TGTGCCACCAGTGATTTGTGGGGGACAGGGGGCAATGAGCAGTTCTTC
many	TRBV20-1	-	TRBJ2-2	CSARGGASSGELFF	TGCAGTGCTAGAGGGGGGGCTAGTTCCGGGGAGCTGTTTTTT
many	TRBV3-1	TRBD1	TRBJ1-5	CASSPNRGTEQPQHF	TGTGCCAGCAGCCCCAACAGGGGGACAGAGCAGCCCCAGCATTTT
many	TRBV3-1	-	TRBJ1-2	CASSTPYGYTF	TGTGCCAGCAGCACCCCTTATGGCTACACCTTC
many	TRBV19	-	TRBJ2-3	CASSGHPGHPSTDTQYF	TGTGCCAGTAGTGGCCATCCGGGACACCCTAGCACAGATACGCAGTATTTT
many	TRBV6-2/TRBV6-3	-	TRBJ1-2	CASSYLTGNYGYTF	TGTGCCAGCAGTTACTTAACTGGGAACTATGGCTACACCTTC
many	TRBV5-5	TRBD1	TRBJ1-2	CASSLAPRGSYGYTF	TGTGCCAGCAGCTTGGCCCCCAGGGGGTCATATGGCTACACCTTC
few	TRBV5-1	TRBD1	TRBJ2-5	CASSPGTGGRGTQYF	TGCGCCAGCAGCCCCGGGACAGGGGGCCGGGGGACCCAGTACTTC
many	TRBV27	-	TRBJ2-1	CASSPPGQGIGEQFF	TGTGCCAGCAGTCCCCCGGGGCAGGGAATAGGTGAGCAGTTCTTC
many	TRBV2	-	TRBJ1-2	CASSEARGGYTF	TGTGCCAGCAGTGAAGCAAGGGGTGGCTACACCTTC
many	TRBV28	TRBD2	TRBJ2-5	CASSPPRGTTSGSETQYF	TGTGCCAGCAGTCCCCCCCGCGGCACGACTAGCGGGAGTGAGACCCAGTACTTC
many	TRBV7-9	-	TRBJ2-5	CASSLVGPGSTQYF	TGTGCCAGCAGCTTAGTCGGGCCGGGGTCGACCCAGTACTTC
-	TRBV27	-	TRBJ2-7	CASSSGVLYEQYF	TGTGCCAGCAGTTCCGGGGTCCTCTACGAGCAGTACTTC
-	TRBV7-9	-	TRBJ2-7	CASSSLTGIYEQYF	TGTGCCAGCAGCTCCCTAACAGGGATCTACGAGCAGTACTTC
-	TRBV11-2	-	TRBJ2-7	CASSEGALTRSSYEQYF	TGTGCCAGCAGCGAAGGAGCCCTGACAAGAAGCTCCTACGAGCAGTACTTC
many	TRBV5-1	TRBD1	TRBJ1-1	CASSFQGGTEAFF	TGCGCCAGCAGCTTCCAGGGGGGCACTGAAGCTTTCTTT